A single T cell receptor (beta chain) is shown here with its context. Its antigen has not been determined. Base qualities are not recorded, but no much larger clone differs from it by a single base. The V end gives up 3 bases and the J end 2 bases, leaving 10 bases in the junction not matched to a gene. For CDR1 and CDR2, the germline V gene lists MDHEN and SYDVKM. The CDR3, cysteine through phenylalanine, is 17 amino acids long. Here the CDR3 DNA is all that survives: 51 bases in frame from base 1. Magnetic bead negative selection was used to isolate untouched CD4+ T cells from Ficoll-separated PBMC, with purity averaging approximately 98%. Magnetic beads were used to isolate untouched CD4+ T cells from Ficoll-separated PBMC, giving about 97.7% purity with negligible CD8+ contamination. Peripheral blood mononuclear cells were supplied by the buffy coats of a few healthy blood donors, who served as the study donors. CMV seronegative status was shared by all three donors. The DNeasy Blood & Tissue Kit was used for extraction of genomic DNA. For each subject, genomic DNA from sorted CD137+CD4+ cells and from pre-culture CD4+ baseline samples underwent TCRB sequencing.

This entry belongs to a study of T cell repertoires and HLA-DP antigens listed by TCRdb under 2018. Context from the whole study: The study used an in vitro model of CD4+ T cell alloreactivity in which transduced HeLa cells presented allogeneic HLA-DP. The average DNA input was about 230 ng for sorted CD137+CD4+ samples versus approximately 1,300 ng for pre-culture CD4+ samples. Of the three donors, two were male and one was female, and their ages ranged from the 18-to-29 age band up to the 60-to-69 age band. One alloantigen differed from self by one peptide-binding groove amino acid, whereas the other differed by ten, modelling structurally similar versus dissimilar alloantigens. What the work shows at the level of the full study, not this receptor alone: Clonality of sorted CD137+ cells was similar against both alloantigens (roughly 0.4) and much higher than in pre-culture samples (about 0.04). Separate analysis of naive and memory CD4+ repertoires was not performed. The study was limited by having just a few donors, by relying on a non-physiological HeLa antigen-presenting system, and by using total CD4+ cells as responders. Clones undetected before culture had an average cumulative frequency of approximately 35% against one allele versus approximately 50% against the other.

The immunoSEQ multiplex PCR, with forward primers for 54 TRBV segments and reverse primers for 13 TRBJ segments, was used to amplify TCRB CDR3 regions. Pre-culture CD4+ samples were sequenced at deep resolution with a target of about 190,000 T cell genomes. Sequencing of the amplicons on an Illumina HiSeq System generated 87 bp reads spanning the CDR3. As for the original processing: Reads were corrected for PCR and sequencing errors, and CDR3 regions were defined by alignment to IMGT reference sequences. Synthetic template pools were used to estimate template counts and unique rearrangement counts. Clonality was computed by subtracting Pielou's evenness from 1. Richness was estimated with the Daley-Smith estimator. Morisita's index served as the measure of repertoire overlap. Clones present in cultured samples but not detected in the pre-culture repertoire of the same donor were defined as low-abundance clones. TCRdb retrieved this table from immuneACCESS and kept in-frame rearrangements only. Not all clones are present; in checked studies, unresolved V genes account for under half, and no reason is known for the remainder. V, J and clone size are taken as reported in that table, and D and trimming were inferred from the DNA itself. This sample gives over 100,000 clones in total; roughly 92% of them show up just once. About 0.25% of the sample goes to the ten largest clones.

The source material was CD4+ T cells from PBMCs. Recombination connected TRBV28 to TRBJ2-7; the junction holds 10 bases that match TRBD2. The receptor's source is a woman aged 18-29 years in good health and CMV-seronegative. The CDR3 is CASSLGTSVELTYEQYF. The DNA sequence reads TGTGCCAGCAGTTTGGGGACTAGCGTAGAACTCACCTACGAGCAGTACTTC.